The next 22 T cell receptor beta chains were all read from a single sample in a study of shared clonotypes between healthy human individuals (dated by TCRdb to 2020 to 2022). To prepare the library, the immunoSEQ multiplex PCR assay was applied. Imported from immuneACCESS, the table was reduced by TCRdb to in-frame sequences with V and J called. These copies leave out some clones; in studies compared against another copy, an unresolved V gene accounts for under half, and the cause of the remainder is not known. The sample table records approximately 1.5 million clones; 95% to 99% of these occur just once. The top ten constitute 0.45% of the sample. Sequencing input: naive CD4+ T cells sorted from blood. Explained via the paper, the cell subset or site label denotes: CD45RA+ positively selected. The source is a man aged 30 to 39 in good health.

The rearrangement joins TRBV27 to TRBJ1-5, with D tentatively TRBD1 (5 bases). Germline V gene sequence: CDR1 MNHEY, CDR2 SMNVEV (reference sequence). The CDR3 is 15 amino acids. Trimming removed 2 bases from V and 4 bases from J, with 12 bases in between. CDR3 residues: CASSLRGRPNQPQHF. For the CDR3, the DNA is TGTGCCAGCAGTTTAAGGGGACGACCTAATCAGCCCCAGCATTTT.

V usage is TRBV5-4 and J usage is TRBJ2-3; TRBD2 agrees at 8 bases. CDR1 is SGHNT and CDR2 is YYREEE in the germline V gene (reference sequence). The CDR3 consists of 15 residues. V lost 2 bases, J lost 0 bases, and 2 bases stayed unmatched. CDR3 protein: CASSLAGVSTDTQYF. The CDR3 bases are TGTGCCAGCAGCTTAGCGGGAGTGAGCACAGATACGCAGTATTTT.

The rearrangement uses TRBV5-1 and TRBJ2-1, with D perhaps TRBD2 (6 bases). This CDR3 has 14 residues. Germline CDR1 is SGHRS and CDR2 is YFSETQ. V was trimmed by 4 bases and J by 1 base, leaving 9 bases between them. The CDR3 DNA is TGCGCCAGCAGCGACGGGAGTTCCTACAATGAGCAGTTCTTC. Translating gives CASSDGSSYNEQFF. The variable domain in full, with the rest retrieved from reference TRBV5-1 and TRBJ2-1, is KAGVTQTPRYLIKTRGQQVTLSCSPISGHRSVSWYQQTPGQGLQFLFEYFSETQRNKGNFPGRFSGRQFSNSRSEMNVSTLELGDSALYLCASSDGSSYNEQFFGPGTRLTVL.

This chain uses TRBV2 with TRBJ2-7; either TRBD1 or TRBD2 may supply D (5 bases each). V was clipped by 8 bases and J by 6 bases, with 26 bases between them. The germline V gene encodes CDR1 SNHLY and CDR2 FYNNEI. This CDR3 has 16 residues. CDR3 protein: CASSQTGTLRVSEQYF. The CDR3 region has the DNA TGTGCCAGCTCTCAAACCGGGACCCTCAGGGTCTCCGAGCAGTACTTC.

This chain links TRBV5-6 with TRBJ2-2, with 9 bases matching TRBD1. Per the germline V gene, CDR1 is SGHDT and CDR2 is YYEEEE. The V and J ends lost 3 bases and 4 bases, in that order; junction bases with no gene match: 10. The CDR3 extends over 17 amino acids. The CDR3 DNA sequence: TGTGCCAGCAGCTCAAATAACAGGGGGCGCGGCACCGGGGAGCTGTTTTTT. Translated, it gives CASSSNNRGRGTGELFF. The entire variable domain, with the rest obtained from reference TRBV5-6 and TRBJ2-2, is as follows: DAGVTQSPTHLIKTRGQQVTLRCSPKSGHDTVSWYQQALGQGPQFIFQYYEEEERQRGNFPDRFSGHQFPNYSSELNVNALLLGDSALYLCASSSNNRGRGTGELFFGEGSRLTVL.

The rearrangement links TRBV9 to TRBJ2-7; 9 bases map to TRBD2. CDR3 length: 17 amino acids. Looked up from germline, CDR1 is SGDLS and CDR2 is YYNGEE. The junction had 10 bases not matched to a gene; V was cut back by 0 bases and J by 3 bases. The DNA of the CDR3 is TGTGCCAGCAGCGTAGGACTAGCGGAGAGAGGGGACTACGAGCAGTACTTC. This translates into CASSVGLAERGDYEQYF.

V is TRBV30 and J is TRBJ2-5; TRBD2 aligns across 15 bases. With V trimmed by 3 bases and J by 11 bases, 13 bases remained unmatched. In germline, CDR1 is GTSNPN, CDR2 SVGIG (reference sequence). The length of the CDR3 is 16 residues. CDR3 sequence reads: CAWSARTSGRAREQYF. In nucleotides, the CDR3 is TGTGCCTGGAGCGCTCGGACTAGCGGGAGGGCGAGGGAGCAGTACTTC.

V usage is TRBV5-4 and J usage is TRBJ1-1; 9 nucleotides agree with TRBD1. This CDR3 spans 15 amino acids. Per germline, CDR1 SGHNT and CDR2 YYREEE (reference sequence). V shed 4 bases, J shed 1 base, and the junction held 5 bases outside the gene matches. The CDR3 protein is CASSPRTGENTEAFF. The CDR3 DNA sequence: TGTGCCAGCAGCCCCAGGACAGGGGAGAACACTGAAGCTTTCTTT.

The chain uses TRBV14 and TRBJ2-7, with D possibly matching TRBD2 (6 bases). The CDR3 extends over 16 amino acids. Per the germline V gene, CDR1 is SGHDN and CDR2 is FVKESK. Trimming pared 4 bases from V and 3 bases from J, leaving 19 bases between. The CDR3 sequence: CASSPMGPTGSYEQYF. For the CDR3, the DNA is TGTGCCAGCAGCCCCATGGGGCCAACCGGGAGCTACGAGCAGTACTTC.

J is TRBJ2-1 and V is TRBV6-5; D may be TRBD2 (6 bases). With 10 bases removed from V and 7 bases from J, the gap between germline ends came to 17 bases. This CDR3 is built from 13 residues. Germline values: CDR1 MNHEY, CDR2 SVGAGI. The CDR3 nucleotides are TGTGCCACCTTGTCTCCCCGGGGGAATGAGCAGTTCTTC. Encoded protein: CATLSPRGNEQFF.

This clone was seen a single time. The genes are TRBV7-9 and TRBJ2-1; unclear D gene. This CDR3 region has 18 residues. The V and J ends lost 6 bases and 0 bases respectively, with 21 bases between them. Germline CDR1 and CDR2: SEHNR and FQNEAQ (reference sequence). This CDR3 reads CASRPYPKVPASYNEQFF. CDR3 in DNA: TGTGCCAGCAGACCGTACCCCAAGGTCCCAGCCTCCTACAATGAGCAGTTCTTC.

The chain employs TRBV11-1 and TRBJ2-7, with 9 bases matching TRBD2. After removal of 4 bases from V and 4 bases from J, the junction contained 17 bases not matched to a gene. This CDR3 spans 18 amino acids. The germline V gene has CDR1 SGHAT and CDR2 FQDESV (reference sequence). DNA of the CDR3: TGTGCCAGCAGCTACCACTTAGCGGGAGTCGCGTTCGTGTACGAGCAGTACTTC. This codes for CASSYHLAGVAFVYEQYF.

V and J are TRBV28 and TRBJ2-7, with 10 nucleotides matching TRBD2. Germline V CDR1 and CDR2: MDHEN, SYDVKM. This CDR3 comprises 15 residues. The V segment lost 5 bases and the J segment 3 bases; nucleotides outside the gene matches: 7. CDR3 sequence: CASSTFTSGNYEQYF. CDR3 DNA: TGTGCCAGCAGTACCTTTACTAGCGGGAACTACGAGCAGTACTTC. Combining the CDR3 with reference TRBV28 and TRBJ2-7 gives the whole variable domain DVKVTQSSRYLVKRTGEKVFLECVQDMDHENMFWYRQDPGLGLRLIYFSYDVKMKEKGDIPEGYSVSREKKERFSLILESASTNQTSMYLCASSTFTSGNYEQYFGPGTRLTVT.

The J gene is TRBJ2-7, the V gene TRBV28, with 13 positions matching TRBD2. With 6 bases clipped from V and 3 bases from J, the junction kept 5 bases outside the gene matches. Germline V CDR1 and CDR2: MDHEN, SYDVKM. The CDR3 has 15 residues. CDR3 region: CASRRTSGSNYEQYF. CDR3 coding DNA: TGTGCCAGCAGGCGGACTAGCGGGAGTAACTACGAGCAGTACTTC.

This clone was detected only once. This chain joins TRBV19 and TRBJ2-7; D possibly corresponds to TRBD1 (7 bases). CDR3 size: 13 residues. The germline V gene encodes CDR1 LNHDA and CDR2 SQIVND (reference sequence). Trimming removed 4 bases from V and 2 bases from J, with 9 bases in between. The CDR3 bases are TGTGCCAGTAGTAGGAGGGGGCCCTACGAGCAGTACTTC. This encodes CASSRRGPYEQYF.

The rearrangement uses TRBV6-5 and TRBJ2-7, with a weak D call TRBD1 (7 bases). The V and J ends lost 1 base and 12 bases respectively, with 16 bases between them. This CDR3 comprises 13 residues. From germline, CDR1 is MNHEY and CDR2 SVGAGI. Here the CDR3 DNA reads TGTGCCAGCAGTTACTTAGCGGAGGGGGCGGCGTACTTC. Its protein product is CASSYLAEGAAYF.

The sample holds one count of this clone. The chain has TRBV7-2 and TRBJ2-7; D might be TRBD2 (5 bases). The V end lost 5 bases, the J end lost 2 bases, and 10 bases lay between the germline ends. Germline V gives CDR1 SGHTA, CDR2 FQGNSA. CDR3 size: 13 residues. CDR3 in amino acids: CASSRVGAYEQYF. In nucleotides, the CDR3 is TGTGCCAGCAGCCGGGTCGGGGCCTACGAGCAGTACTTC.

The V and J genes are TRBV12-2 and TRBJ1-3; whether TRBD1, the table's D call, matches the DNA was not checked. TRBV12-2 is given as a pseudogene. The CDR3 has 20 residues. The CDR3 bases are TGTGCAAGTCGCTTGGAGCGTGACCGGGACAGACGATTTACTGGAAACACCATATATTTT. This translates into CASRLERDRDRRFTGNTIYF.

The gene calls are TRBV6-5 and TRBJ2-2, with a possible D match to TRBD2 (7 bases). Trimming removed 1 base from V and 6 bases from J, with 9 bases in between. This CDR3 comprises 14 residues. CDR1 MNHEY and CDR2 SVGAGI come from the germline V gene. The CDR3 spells CASSYWEGAGELFF. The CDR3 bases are TGTGCCAGCAGTTACTGGGAGGGGGCCGGGGAGCTGTTTTTT.

In DNA form, the CDR3 reads TGTGCCAGCAGCCCGGTTGGATACCGAAATCTTAACACTGAAGCTTTCTTT. Amino acids: CASSPVGYRNLNTEAFF. The chain recombines TRBV7-2 with TRBJ1-1; D unresolved. V was clipped by 5 bases and J by 2 bases, with 21 bases between them. This CDR3 spans 17 amino acids. CDR1 and CDR2 (germline): SGHTA, FQGNSA.

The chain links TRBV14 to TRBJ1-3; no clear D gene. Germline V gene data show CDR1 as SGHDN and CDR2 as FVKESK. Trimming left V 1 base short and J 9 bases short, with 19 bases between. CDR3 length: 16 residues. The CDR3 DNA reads TGTGCCAGCAGCCAAGTGTCACCGCGAAGTGGCGGCACCATATATTTT. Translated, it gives CASSQVSPRSGGTIYF.

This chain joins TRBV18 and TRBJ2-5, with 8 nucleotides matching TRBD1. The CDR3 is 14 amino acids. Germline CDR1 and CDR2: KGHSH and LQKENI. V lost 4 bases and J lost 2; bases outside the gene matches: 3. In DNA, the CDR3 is TGTGCCAGCTCACAGACAGGGGTTCAAGAGACCCAGTACTTC. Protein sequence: CASSQTGVQETQYF.